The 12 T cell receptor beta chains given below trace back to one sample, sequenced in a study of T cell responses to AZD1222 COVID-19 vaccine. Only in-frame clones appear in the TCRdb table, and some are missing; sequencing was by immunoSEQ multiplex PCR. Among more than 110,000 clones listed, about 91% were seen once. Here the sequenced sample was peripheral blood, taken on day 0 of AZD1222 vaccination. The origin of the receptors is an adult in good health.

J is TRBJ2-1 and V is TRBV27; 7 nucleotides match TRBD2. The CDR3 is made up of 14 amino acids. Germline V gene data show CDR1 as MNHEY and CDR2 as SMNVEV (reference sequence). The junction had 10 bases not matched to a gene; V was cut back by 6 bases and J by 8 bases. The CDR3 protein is CASRFSSGRDEQFF. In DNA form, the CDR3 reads TGTGCCAGCAGATTTAGTAGCGGGCGTGATGAGCAGTTCTTC.

The DNA of the CDR3 is TGCGCCAGCAGCTTGGCCGTGGGGCCCACTGAAGCTTTCTTT. Its protein is CASSLAVGPTEAFF. V gene TRBV5-1 combines with J gene TRBJ1-1, with a possible D match to TRBD1 (5 bases). V lost 0 bases and J 4 bases, leaving 10 bases between the germline ends. The CDR3 is made up of 14 amino acids. CDR1 and CDR2 from the germline V gene are SGHRS and YFSETQ.

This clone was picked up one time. CDR3 sequence: CASMLGTYTEAFF. The CDR3 nucleotides read TGTGCCAGCATGCTCGGGACCTACACTGAAGCTTTCTTT. This chain joins TRBV28 and TRBJ1-1, with D perhaps TRBD1 (5 bases). V lost 7 bases, J lost 3 bases, and 12 bases lay in between. Germline CDR1 and CDR2: MDHEN and SYDVKM. The CDR3 runs 13 residues.

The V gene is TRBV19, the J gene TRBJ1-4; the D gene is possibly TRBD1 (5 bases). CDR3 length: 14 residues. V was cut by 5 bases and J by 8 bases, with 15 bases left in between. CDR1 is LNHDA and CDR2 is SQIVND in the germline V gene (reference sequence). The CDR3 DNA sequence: TGTGCCAGTAGTTTAACAGGTGTCCCAGAAAAACTGTTTTTT. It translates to CASSLTGVPEKLFF.

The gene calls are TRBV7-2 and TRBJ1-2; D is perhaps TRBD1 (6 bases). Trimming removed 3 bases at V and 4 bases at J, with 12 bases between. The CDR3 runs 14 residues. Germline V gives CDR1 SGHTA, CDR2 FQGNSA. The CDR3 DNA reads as TGTGCCAGCAGCTTCCGGGACATGAGCTATGGCTACACCTTC. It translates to CASSFRDMSYGYTF.

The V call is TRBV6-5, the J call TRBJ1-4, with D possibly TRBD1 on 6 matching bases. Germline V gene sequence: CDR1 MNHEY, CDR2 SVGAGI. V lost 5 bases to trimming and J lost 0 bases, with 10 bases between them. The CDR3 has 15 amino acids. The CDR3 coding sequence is TGTGCCAGCAGTCTTACAGGGTCAACTAATGAAAAACTGTTTTTT. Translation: CASSLTGSTNEKLFF.

CDR3 DNA sequence: TGTGCCAGCAGCGTCCTCCGAGACGGAGGCTACACCTTC. Its protein is CASSVLRDGGYTF. This chain links TRBV7-9 with TRBJ1-2; D is unresolved. In germline, CDR1 is SEHNR, CDR2 FQNEAQ (reference sequence). V was clipped by 5 bases and J by 8 bases, with 15 bases between them. The CDR3 loop spans 13 amino acids.

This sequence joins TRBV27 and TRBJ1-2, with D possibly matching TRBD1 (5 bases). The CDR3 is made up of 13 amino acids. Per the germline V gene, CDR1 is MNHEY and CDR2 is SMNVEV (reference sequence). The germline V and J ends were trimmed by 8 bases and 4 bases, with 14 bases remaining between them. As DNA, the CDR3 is TGTGCCAGCCAAGCCCGGGGGTCCTATGGCTACACCTTC. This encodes CASQARGSYGYTF.

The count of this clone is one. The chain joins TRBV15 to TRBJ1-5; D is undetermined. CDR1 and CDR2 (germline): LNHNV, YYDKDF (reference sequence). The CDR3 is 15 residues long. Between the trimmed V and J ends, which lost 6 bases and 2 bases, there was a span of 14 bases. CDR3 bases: TGTGCCACCAGTCTGCGGCTTGCGGGCAATCAGCCCCAGCATTTT. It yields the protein CATSLRLAGNQPQHF.

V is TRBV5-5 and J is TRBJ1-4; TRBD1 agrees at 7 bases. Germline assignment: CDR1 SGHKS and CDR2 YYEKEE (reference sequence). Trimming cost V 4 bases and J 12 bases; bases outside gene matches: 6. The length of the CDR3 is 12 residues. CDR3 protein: CASSLDRVQLFF. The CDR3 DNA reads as TGTGCCAGCAGCCTAGACAGGGTACAACTGTTTTTT.

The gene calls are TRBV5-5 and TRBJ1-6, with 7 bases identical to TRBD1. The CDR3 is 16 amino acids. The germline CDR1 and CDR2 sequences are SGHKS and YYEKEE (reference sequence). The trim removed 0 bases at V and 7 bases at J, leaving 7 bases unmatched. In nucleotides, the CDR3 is TGTGCCAGCAGCTTGGTAGAGTCGGACAGGAATTCACCCCTCCACTTT. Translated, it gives CASSLVESDRNSPLHF.

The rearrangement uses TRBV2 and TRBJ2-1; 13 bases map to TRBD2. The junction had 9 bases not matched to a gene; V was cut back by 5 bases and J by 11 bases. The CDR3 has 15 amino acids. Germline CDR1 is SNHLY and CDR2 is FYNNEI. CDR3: CASSLSGTSGVKQFF. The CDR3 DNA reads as TGTGCCAGCAGTCTTTCCGGGACTAGCGGGGTAAAGCAGTTCTTC.